One and the same sample provided the 11 T cell receptor beta chains below, sequenced in a study of cytomegalovirus exposure and HLA in healthy donors. This PCR relied on a set of 60 Vbeta primers and 13 Jbeta primers. Here immunoSEQ multiplex PCR was the method, and the copy in TCRdb shows in-frame clones only, minus some. The sample includes around 150,000 clones, more than 65% of them seen just once. Sequenced input: PBMCs. The origin of the receptors is a man aged 45-60 years in good health and CMV-seropositive.

This chain links TRBV2 with TRBJ2-1, with D possibly being TRBD2 (6 bases). Germline lookup yields CDR1 SNHLY and CDR2 FYNNEI. Trimming stripped 6 bases from V and 0 bases from J, with 15 bases between. CDR3 length equals 16 residues. For the CDR3, the DNA is TGTGCCAGCAGAGACCCTAGCGTTAGCTCCTACAATGAGCAGTTCTTC. Translation gives CASRDPSVSSYNEQFF.

The gene calls are TRBV13 and TRBJ2-1, with 9 positions matching TRBD2. V gave up 5 bases and J gave up 5 bases; unmatched junction bases: 10. Germline-derived CDR1 and CDR2 are PRHDT and FYEKMQ (reference sequence). The CDR3 loop spans 16 amino acids. The CDR3 region has the DNA TGTGCCAGCAGCCTCAGCGGGGGGTTCATTAACAATGAGCAGTTCTTC. It yields the protein CASSLSGGFINNEQFF.

The CDR3 spells CASTEAAGAGFTF. CDR3 in DNA: TGCGCCAGCACCGAGGCGGCGGGGGCTGGTTTCACCTTC. V usage is TRBV5-1 and J usage is TRBJ1-2, with D possibly TRBD1 on 6 matching bases. Germline CDR1 SGHRS, CDR2 YFSETQ. The CDR3 is 13 residues long. With 6 bases removed from V and 13 bases from J, the gap between germline ends came to 22 bases.

This chain uses TRBV5-1 with TRBJ2-7; D gene unclear. With 0 bases removed from V and 3 bases from J, the gap between germline ends came to 7 bases. CDR1 is SGHRS, CDR2 YFSETQ, per germline. This CDR3 contains 13 residues. Written as DNA, the CDR3 is TGCGCCAGCAGCTTGGAAGTCCACTACGAGCAGTACGTC. Protein sequence: CASSLEVHYEQYV.

The V call is TRBV18, the J call TRBJ2-3, with 8 bases that match TRBD2. The germline gives CDR1 KGHSH, CDR2 LQKENI. The CDR3 has 16 residues. With 6 bases clipped from V and 2 bases from J, the junction kept 10 bases outside the gene matches. The chain's CDR3 is CASSQVFSGNTDTQYF. Written as DNA, the CDR3 is TGTGCCAGCTCTCAAGTCTTTAGCGGGAACACAGATACGCAGTATTTT. The full variable domain, completed using reference TRBV18 and TRBJ2-3, is NAGVMQNPRHLVRRRGQEARLRCSPMKGHSHVYWYRQLPEEGLKFMVYLQKENIIDESGMPKERFSAEFPKEGPSILRIQQVVRGDSAAYFCASSQVFSGNTDTQYFGPGTRLTVL.

The chain joins TRBV6-6 to TRBJ2-3; 7 bases are shared with TRBD2. Germline CDR1 is MNHNY and CDR2 is SVGAGI (reference sequence). V was clipped by 5 bases and J by 6 bases; unmatched bases: 8. The CDR3 loop spans 14 amino acids. The CDR3 bases are TGTGCCAGCAGTGGCCGCGGGGGTGGGGATACGCAGTATTTT. Its protein is CASSGRGGGDTQYF.

This clone was seen only a few times. The chain uses TRBV7-7 and TRBJ2-2; 7 bases match TRBD1. Germline assignment: CDR1 SSHAT and CDR2 FNYEAQ (reference sequence). Trimming removed 5 bases from V and 8 bases from J; junction bases left unmatched: 14. The CDR3 is made up of 16 amino acids. The CDR3: CASSPQAQGPTGELFF. In DNA, the CDR3 is TGTGCCAGCAGCCCCCAGGCACAGGGGCCGACAGGGGAGCTGTTTTTT.

This clone was counted a single time. The J gene is TRBJ2-2, the V gene TRBV9, with 9 nucleotides matching TRBD2. The CDR3 runs to 17 residues. V was clipped by 3 bases and J by 2 bases; unmatched bases: 8. In germline, CDR1 is SGDLS, CDR2 YYNGEE. The CDR3 nucleotides are TGTGCCAGCAGCGGCGTCCTAGCGGGGTTCAACACCGGGGAGCTGTTTTTT. It codes for CASSGVLAGFNTGELFF.

This chain connects TRBV5-1 to TRBJ2-7; 8 positions match TRBD1. Germline CDR1 is SGHRS and CDR2 is YFSETQ. Germline trimming cut 7 bases from V and 0 bases from J; bases unmatched to any gene: 6. The CDR3 extends over 14 amino acids. CDR3 bases: TGCGCCAGCCATTCTACAGGGGGCTCCTACGAGCAGTACTTC. As protein: CASHSTGGSYEQYF.

The chain couples TRBV6-5 to TRBJ1-2, with 7 bases fitting TRBD1. The CDR3 runs to 13 residues. The germline V gene encodes CDR1 MNHEY and CDR2 SVGAGI. The V gene end was trimmed by 2 bases and the J gene end by 10 bases; junction bases not matched to a gene: 7. The CDR3 sequence is CASSYSTQGDYTF. The CDR3 region has the DNA TGTGCCAGCAGTTACAGCACTCAGGGGGACTACACCTTC.

As to this clone: The junction shows a germline mismatch at one end, possibly a read error. The chain recombines TRBV4-1 with TRBJ2-1; maybe TRBD2 (5 bases). Germline lookup yields CDR1 MGHRA and CDR2 YSYEKL. The CDR3 extends over 17 amino acids. In DNA, the CDR3 is TGCGCCAGCAGCCAAGGAGGCGGTGCGGGCGCCGCCAATAAGCAGTTCTTC. Translating it yields CASSQGGGAGAANKQFF.